This T cell receptor beta chain was sequenced for a study of shared clonotypes between healthy human individuals. Trimming took 9 bases from V and 7 from J, leaving 25 bases between them. Germline V gene sequence: CDR1 MNHEY, CDR2 SVGAGI. The length of the CDR3 is 15 residues. Evenly divided among several immunoSEQ plates was the genomic DNA of each subset. Only in-frame clones appear in the TCRdb table, and some are missing; sequencing was by immunoSEQ multiplex PCR. The table includes about 1.5 million clones, 95% to 99% detected once. Findings of the study overall: Memory subsets generally showed smaller estimated richness than naive subsets did.

The investigators split CD4+ cells into a CD45RA+ naive subset and a CD45RA-negative memory subset. A word on this clone: Antigen unknown.

Sequenced: naive CD4+ T cells sorted from blood. Subset indicated: CD45RA+ positively selected. The sequence derives from a man younger than 45 in good health. The chain employs TRBV6-5 and TRBJ2-7, with unresolved D. The CDR3: CASRLKRQTLGEQYF. The CDR3 DNA sequence: TGTGCCAGTCGCCTTAAGCGCCAAACCCTTGGGGAGCAGTACTTC.